The source of this T cell receptor beta chain is a study of regulatory T cells in long-lasting Graves disease. Overall study context: Under 3 months of antithyroid drugs had been taken by newly diagnosed Graves' patients. Study-wide results and caveats: A reduction in accuracy may have resulted from the small sample size.

This clonotype has ten or more counts. The target antigen is unknown. Time point meaning: newly diagnosed GD, antithyroid drugs for less than 3 months. Preparation of the TCR library used RNA extracted from PBMCs. V lost 1 base, J lost 3 bases, and 13 bases lay in between. Germline CDR1 reads LGHDT; CDR2 reads YNNKEL (reference sequence). The CDR3 spans 16 residues. Libraries of TCR beta came from iRepertoire HTBI primers plus Arm-PCR of CDR3 regions. TCRdb passed the multiplex PCR reads through MiXCR, listing each CDR3 protein once. The repertoire holds more than 400,000 distinct CDR3 sequences, with roughly 16% as singletons. This sample also appeared in a second study, on T cells in Graves' hyperthyroidism and ophthalmopathy. From that paper: The study used the HTBI primer set for a first-round RT-PCR of the TCR CDR3.

The TCR sequence derives from a man aged 40-49 years with Graves disease. V gene TRBV3-1 combines with J gene TRBJ2-1, with unresolved D. Sequenced here: peripheral blood mononuclear cells (PBMCs), sampled at new diagnosis, from a patient treated with antithyroid drugs. The CDR3 coding sequence is TGTGCCAGCAGCCAAGGCGTCGGCCGATTCTACAATGAGCAGTTCTTC. It encodes CASSQGVGRFYNEQFF.